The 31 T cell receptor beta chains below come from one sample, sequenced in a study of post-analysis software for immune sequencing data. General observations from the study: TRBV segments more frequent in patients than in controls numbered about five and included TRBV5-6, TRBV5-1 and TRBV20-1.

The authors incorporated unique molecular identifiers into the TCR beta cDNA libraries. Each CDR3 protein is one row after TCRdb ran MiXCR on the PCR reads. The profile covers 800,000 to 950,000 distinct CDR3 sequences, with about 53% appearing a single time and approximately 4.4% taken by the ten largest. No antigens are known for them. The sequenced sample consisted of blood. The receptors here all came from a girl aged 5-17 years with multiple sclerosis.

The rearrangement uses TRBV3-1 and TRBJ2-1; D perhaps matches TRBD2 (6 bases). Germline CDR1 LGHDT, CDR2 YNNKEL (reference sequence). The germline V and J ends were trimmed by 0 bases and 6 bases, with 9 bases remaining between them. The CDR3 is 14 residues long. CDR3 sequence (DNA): TGTGCCAGCAGCCAAGATCACGGGGGCAATGAGCAGTTCTTC. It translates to CASSQDHGGNEQFF.

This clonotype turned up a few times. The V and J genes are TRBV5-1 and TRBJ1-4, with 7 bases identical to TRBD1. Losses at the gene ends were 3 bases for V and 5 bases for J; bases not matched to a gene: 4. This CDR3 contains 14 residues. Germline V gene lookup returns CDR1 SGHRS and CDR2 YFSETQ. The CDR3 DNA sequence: TGCGCCAGCAGCTACGGACAGGCCAATGAAAAACTGTTTTTT. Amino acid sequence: CASSYGQANEKLFF.

CDR3 sequence (DNA): TGCGCCAGCAGCCCCGATCTAGCGGTGGAGACCCAGTACTTC. Protein: CASSPDLAVETQYF. The J gene is TRBJ2-7, the V gene TRBV5-1; TRBD2 matches at 7 bases. The DNA end is a closer match to TRBJ2-5, so the J assignment may be wrong. This CDR3 comprises 14 residues. The germline CDR1 and CDR2 sequences are SGHRS and YFSETQ.

CDR3 in DNA: TGTGCCAGCAGAAACCCCGGGACTAGCGGGTACAATGAGCAGTTCTTC. This codes for CASRNPGTSGYNEQFF. The rearrangement links TRBV6-5 to TRBJ2-1, with 12 bases fitting TRBD2. This CDR3 spans 16 amino acids. Germline CDR1 reads MNHEY; CDR2 reads SVGAGI. Trimming at V came to 6 bases and at J to 4 bases, leaving 7 bases not matched to a gene.

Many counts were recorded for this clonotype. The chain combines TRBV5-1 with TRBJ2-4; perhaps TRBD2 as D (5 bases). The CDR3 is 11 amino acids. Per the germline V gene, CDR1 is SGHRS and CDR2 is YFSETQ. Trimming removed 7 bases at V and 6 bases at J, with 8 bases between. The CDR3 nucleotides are TGCGCCAGCGGAGAGGGAAACATTCAGTACTTC. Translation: CASGEGNIQYF.

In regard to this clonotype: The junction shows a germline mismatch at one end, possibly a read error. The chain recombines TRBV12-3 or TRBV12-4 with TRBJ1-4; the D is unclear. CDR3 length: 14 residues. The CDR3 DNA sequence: TGTGCCAGCAGCGCCCCCGACCCTAGTGAAAAACGGTTTTTT. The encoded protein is CASSAPDPSEKRFF.

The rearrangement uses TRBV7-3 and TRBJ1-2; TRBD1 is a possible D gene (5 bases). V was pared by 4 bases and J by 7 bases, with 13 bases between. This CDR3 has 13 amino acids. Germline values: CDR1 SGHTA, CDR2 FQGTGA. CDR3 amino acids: CASSYEGFGGYTF. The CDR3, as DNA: TGTGCCAGCAGCTACGAGGGGTTTGGTGGCTACACCTTC.

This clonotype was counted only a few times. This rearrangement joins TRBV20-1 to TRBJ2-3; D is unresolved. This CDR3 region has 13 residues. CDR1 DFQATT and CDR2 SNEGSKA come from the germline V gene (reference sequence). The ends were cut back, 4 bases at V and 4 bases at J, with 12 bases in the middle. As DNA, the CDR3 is TGCAGTGCTAAACGGACGCCCGCAGATACGCAGTATTTT. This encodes CSAKRTPADTQYF.

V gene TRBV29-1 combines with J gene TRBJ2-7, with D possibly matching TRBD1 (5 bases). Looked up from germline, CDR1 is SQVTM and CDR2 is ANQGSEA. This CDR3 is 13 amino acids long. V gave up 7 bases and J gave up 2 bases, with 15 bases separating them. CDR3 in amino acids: CSAATVLTYEQYF. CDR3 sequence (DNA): TGCAGCGCCGCGACAGTCCTAACCTACGAGCAGTACTTC.

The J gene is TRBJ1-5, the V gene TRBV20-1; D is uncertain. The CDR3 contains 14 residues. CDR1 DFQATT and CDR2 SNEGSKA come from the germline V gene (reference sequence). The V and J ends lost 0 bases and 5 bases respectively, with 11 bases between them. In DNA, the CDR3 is TGCAGTGCTAGAGATGGCCTCACGGATCAGCCCCAGCATTTT. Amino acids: CSARDGLTDQPQHF.

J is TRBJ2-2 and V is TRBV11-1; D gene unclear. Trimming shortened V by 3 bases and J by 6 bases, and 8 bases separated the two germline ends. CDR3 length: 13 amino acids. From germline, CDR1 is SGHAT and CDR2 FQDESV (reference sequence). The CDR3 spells CASSFNLPGELFF. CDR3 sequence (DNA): TGTGCCAGCAGCTTCAATCTTCCCGGGGAGCTGTTTTTT.

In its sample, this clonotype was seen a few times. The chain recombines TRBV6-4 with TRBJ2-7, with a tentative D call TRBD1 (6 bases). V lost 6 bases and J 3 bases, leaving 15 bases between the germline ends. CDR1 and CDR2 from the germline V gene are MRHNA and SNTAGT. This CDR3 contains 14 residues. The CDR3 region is CASSPAWDNYEQYF. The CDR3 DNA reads TGTGCCAGCAGCCCCGCGTGGGACAACTACGAGCAGTACTTC.

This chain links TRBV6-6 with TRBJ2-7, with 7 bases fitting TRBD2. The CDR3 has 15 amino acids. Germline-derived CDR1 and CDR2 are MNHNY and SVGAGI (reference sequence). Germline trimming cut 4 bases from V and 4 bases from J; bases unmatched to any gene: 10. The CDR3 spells CASSFRSGGSYEQYF. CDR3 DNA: TGTGCCAGCAGTTTTAGGTCGGGAGGTTCGTACGAGCAGTACTTC.

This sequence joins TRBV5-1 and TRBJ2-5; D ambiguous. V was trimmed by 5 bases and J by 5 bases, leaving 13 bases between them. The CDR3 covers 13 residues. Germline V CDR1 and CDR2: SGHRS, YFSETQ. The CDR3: CASRYLTAETQYF. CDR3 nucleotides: TGCGCCAGCAGATATCTCACCGCGGAGACCCAGTACTTC.

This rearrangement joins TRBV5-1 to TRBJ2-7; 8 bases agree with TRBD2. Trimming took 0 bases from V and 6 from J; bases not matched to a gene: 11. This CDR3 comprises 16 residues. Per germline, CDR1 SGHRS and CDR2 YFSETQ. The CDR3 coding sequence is TGCGCCAGCAGCTTGGAAGGACCGGGACTAGGATCCGAGCAGTACTTC. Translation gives CASSLEGPGLGSEQYF.

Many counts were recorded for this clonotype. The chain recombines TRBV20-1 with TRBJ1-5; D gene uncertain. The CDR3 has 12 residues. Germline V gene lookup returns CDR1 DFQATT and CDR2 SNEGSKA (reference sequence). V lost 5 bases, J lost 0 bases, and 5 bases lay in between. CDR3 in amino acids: CSARGSNQPQHF. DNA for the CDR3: TGCAGTGCTCGAGGTAGCAATCAGCCCCAGCATTTT.

This CDR3 reads CSARVPGLNTEAFF. The CDR3 nucleotides read TGCAGTGCTAGAGTACCAGGGCTGAACACTGAAGCTTTCTTT. The chain uses TRBV20-1 and TRBJ1-1; a possible D gene is TRBD1 (5 bases). The germline CDR1 and CDR2 sequences are DFQATT and SNEGSKA (reference sequence). The CDR3 has 14 residues. V gave up 1 base and J gave up 0 bases, with 9 bases separating them.

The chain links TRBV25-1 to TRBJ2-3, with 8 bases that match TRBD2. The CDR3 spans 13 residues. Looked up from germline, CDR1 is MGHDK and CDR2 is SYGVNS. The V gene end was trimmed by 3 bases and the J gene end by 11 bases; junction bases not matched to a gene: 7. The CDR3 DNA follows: TGTGCCAGCAGTGAGCCGACTAGCGAGCAGCAGTATTTT. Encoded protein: CASSEPTSEQQYF.

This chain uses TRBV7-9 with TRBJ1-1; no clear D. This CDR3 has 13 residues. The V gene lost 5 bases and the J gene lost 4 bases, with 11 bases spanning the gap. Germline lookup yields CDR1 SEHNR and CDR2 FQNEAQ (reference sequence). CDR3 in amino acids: CASSREAATEAFF. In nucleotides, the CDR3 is TGTGCCAGCAGCCGGGAGGCAGCCACTGAAGCTTTCTTT.

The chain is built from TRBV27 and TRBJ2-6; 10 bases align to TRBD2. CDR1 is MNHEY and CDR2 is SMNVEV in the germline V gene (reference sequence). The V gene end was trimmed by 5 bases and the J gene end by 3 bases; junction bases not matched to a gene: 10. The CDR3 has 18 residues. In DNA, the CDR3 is TGTGCCAGCAGTCGGAGTGCGGGACTAGCGTTTGGGGCCAACGTCCTGACTTTC. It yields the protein CASSRSAGLAFGANVLTF. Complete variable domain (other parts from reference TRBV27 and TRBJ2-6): EAQVTQNPRYLITVTGKKLTVTCSQNMNHEYMSWYRQDPGLGLRQIYYSMNVEVTDKGDVPEGYKVSRKEKRNFPLILESPSPNQTSLYFCASSRSAGLAFGANVLTFGAGSRLTVL.

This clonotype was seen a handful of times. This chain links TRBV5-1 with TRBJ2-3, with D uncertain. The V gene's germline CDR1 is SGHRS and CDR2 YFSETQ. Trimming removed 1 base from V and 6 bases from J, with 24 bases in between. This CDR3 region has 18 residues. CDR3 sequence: CASSLSTPTAFWFDTQYF. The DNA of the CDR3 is TGCGCCAGCAGCTTGTCCACCCCCACTGCATTCTGGTTCGATACGCAGTATTTT. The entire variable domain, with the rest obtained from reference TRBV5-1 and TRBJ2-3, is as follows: KAGVTQTPRYLIKTRGQQVTLSCSPISGHRSVSWYQQTPGQGLQFLFEYFSETQRNKGNFPGRFSGRQFSNSRSEMNVSTLELGDSALYLCASSLSTPTAFWFDTQYFGPGTRLTVL.

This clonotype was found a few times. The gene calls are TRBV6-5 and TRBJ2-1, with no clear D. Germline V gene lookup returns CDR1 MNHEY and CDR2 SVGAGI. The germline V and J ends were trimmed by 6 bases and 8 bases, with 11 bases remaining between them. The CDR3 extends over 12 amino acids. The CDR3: CASRWTLHEQFF. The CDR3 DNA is TGTGCCAGCAGATGGACCCTACATGAGCAGTTCTTC.

DNA of the CDR3: TGCGCCAGCAGCCAAGATTGGGGGCTAGCCAAAAACATTCAGTACTTC. Protein: CASSQDWGLAKNIQYF. V usage is TRBV4-1 and J usage is TRBJ2-4; D possibly corresponds to TRBD1 (6 bases). CDR3 length: 16 amino acids. Germline lookup yields CDR1 MGHRA and CDR2 YSYEKL. V was pared by 0 bases and J by 0 bases, with 9 bases between.

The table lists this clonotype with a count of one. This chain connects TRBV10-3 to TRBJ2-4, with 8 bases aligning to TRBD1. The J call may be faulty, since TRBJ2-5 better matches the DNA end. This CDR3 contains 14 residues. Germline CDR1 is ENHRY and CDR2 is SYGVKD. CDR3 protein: CAIRETGGGETQYF. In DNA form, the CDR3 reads TGTGCCATCAGAGAAACAGGGGGAGGTGAGACCCAGTACTTC.

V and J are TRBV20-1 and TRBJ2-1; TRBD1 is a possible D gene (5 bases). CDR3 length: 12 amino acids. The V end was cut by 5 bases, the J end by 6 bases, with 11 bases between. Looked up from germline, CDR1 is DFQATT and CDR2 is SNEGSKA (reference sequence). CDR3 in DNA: TGCAGTGCTGACGACAGCACCAATGAGCAGTTCTTC. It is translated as CSADDSTNEQFF.

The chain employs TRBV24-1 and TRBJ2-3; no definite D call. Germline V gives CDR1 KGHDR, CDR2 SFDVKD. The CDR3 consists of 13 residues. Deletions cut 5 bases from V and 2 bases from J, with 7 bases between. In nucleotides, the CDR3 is TGTGCCACCAGTGGTGACTTCACAGATACGCAGTATTTT. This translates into CATSGDFTDTQYF.

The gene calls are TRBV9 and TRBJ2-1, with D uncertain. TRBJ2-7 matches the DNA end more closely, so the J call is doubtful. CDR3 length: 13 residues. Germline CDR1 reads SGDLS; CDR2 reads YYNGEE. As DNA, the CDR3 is TGTGCCAGCAGCACCGAGGACCTCGGGGAGCAGTACTTC. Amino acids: CASSTEDLGEQYF.

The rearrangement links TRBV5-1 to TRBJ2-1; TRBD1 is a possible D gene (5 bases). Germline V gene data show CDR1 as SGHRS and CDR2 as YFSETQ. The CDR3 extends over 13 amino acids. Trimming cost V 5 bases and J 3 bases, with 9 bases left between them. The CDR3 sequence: CASSDSYYNEQFF. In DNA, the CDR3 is TGCGCCAGCAGTGACAGCTACTACAATGAGCAGTTCTTC.

The CDR3 DNA is TGTGCCACCAGTGACCCGAGGGGGGGACGCACAGATACGCAGTATTTT. Its translation is CATSDPRGGRTDTQYF. The chain recombines TRBV24-1 with TRBJ2-3; maybe TRBD2 (7 bases). CDR3 length equals 16 residues. Trimming pared 4 bases from V and 1 base from J, leaving 14 bases between. The germline CDR1 and CDR2 sequences are KGHDR and SFDVKD.

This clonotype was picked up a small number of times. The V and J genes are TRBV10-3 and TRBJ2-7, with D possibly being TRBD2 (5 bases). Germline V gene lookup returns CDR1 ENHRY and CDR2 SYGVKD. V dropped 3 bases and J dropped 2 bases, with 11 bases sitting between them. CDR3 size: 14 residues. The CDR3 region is CAISEGGGAYEQYF. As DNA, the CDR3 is TGTGCCATCAGTGAAGGAGGAGGCGCCTACGAGCAGTACTTC.

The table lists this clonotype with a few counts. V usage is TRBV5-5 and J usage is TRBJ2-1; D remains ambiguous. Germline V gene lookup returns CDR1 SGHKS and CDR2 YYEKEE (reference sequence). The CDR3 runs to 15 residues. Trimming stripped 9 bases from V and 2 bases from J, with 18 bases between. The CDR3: CAISLGLGTYNEQFF. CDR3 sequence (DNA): TGTGCCATTTCTCTTGGTTTGGGGACCTACAATGAGCAGTTCTTC.